This T cell receptor (beta chain) was retrieved from a study of PD-1 blockade in classical Hodgkin lymphoma. Findings and caveats of the study: Complete responders started with a diversity level that resembled newly diagnosed patients at baseline.

Time point: cycle 4 day 1 (C4D1), after more than five weeks of nivolumab. The patients all showed relapse after autologous stem cell transplantation, while their brentuximab vedotin exposure varied. Germline CDR1 and CDR2: SGHVS and FQNEAQ. The CDR3 covers 15 residues. Trimming left V 1 base short and J 3 bases short, with 10 bases between. The sample holds a few counts of this clone. Its antigen is not known. The table came from immunoSEQ multiplex PCR; TCRdb's copy has only in-frame clones and leaves some out. This table has around 13,000 clones, about four fifths appearing once. This material consisted of peripheral blood mononuclear cells (PBMCs), taken before the fourth cycle of nivolumab. The rearrangement joins TRBV7-8 to TRBJ1-5, with a possible D match to TRBD1 (6 bases). This sequence originates from a human donor with classical Hodgkin lymphoma. CDR3: CASSLVEGDNQPQHF. Here the CDR3 DNA reads TGTGCCAGCAGCTTAGTAGAGGGGGACAATCAGCCCCAGCATTTT.